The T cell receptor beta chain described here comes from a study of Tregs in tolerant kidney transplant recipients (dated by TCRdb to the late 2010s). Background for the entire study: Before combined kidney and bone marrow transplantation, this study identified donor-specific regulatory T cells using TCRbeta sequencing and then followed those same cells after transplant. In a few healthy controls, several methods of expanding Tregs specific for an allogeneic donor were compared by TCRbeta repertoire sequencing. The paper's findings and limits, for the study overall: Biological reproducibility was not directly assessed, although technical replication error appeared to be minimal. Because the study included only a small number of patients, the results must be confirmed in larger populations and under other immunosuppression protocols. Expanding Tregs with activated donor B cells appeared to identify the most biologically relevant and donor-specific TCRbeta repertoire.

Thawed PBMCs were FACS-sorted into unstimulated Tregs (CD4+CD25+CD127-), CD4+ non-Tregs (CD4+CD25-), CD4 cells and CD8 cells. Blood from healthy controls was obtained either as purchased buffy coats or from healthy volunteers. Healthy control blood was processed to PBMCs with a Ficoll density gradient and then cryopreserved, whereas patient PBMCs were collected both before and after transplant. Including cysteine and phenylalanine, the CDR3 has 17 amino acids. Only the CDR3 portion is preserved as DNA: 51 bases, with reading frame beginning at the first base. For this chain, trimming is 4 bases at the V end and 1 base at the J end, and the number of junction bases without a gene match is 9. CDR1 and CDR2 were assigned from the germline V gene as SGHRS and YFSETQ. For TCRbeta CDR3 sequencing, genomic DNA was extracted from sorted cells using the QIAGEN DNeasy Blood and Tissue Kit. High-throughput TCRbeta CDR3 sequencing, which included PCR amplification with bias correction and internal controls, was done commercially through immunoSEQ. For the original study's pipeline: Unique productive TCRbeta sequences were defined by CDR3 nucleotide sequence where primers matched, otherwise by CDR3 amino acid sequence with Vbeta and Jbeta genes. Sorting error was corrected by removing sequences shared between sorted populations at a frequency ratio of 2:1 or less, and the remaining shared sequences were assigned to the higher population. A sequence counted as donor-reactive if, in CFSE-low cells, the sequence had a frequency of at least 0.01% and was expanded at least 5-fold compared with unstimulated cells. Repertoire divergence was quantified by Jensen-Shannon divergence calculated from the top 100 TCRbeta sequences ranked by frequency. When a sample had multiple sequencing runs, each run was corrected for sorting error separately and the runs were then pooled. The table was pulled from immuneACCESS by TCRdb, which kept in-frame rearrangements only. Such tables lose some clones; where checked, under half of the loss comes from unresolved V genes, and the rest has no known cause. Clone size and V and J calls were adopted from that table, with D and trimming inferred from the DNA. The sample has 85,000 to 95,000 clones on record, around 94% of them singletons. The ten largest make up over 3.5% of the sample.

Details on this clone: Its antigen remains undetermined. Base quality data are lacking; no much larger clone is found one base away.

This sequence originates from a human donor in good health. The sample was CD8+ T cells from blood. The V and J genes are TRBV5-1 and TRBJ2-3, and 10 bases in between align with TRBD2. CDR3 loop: CASSPGTSVYGTDTQYF. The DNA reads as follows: TGCGCCAGCAGCCCCGGGACTAGCGTATATGGCACAGATACGCAGTATTTT.